This T cell receptor (beta chain) was observed in a study of patients and donors after allogeneic stem cell transplantation. TCRdb used MiXCR to reprocess the RT-PCR reads, holding one entry per CDR3 protein. This sample has approximately 140,000 distinct CDR3 sequences, with over 35% found just once. V lost 8 bases, J lost 3 bases, and 7 bases lay in between. The CDR3 consists of 11 residues. From germline, CDR1 is SGHAT and CDR2 FQDESV (reference sequence). The chain couples TRBV11-1 to TRBJ1-1; D not resolved. This TCR derives from a human donor who was either an allogeneic HSCT recipient or a stem cell or donor lymphocyte infusion donor (not recorded which). It is not recorded whose cells these are; they may come from a transplant donor. Sequencing was done on a sample of blood, either unsorted or a sorted T cell fraction (not recorded which). The CDR3 nucleotides read TGTGCCAGCCGACGGGACACTGAAGCTTTCTTT. Protein product: CASRRDTEAFF.